Listed below are T cell receptor beta chains from one sample, sequenced in a study of blood T cell repertoires in COVID-19. Assay: immunoSEQ multiplex PCR; the TCRdb copy retains only in-frame clones and omits some. The sample has around 270,000 clones, roughly 80% seen once. What was sequenced was peripheral blood. Receptors originate from a man aged 60 to 75 with acute or convalescent COVID-19. CDR3s include the opening cysteine and the closing phenylalanine or tryptophan. Each record gives: J gene, V gene, clone size, D gene, CDR3 DNA, CDR3 protein. D genes are given only for firm matches. Size values are once, few and many counts, or a class for expanded clones, and some rows have none.

TRBJ2-7,TRBV19,NA,TRBD1,TGTGCCAGTAGTAGCTTGGGACAGGGGAGCGACGAGCAGTACTTC,CASSSLGQGSDEQYF
TRBJ2-3,TRBV7-2,NA,NA,TGTGCCAGCAGCTCAATAGCCCACGGTACAGATACGCAGTATTTT,CASSSIAHGTDTQYF
TRBJ2-3,TRBV7-9,NA,NA,TGTGCCAGCAGCTTAGCGTCGACAGATACGCAGTATTTT,CASSLASTDTQYF
TRBJ2-5,TRBV29-1,NA,TRBD1,TGCAGCGTCAGGGGGTGGGGGCAAGAGACCCAGTACTTC,CSVRGWGQETQYF
TRBJ2-1,TRBV10-1,NA,TRBD1,TGCGCCAGCAGTGATCCATTGGACAGGGGAAGATGGAATGAGCAGTTCTTC,CASSDPLDRGRWNEQFF
TRBJ2-7,TRBV6-6,NA,TRBD1,TGTGCCAGCAGTTATGGACAGGGGCCCCGAGAGCAGTACTTC,CASSYGQGPREQYF
TRBJ1-6,TRBV25-1,NA,NA,TGTGCCAGCAGTGTCTCGGGGTTGAATTCACCCCTCCACTTT,CASSVSGLNSPLHF
TRBJ1-6,TRBV3-1/TRBV3-2,NA,NA,TGTGCCAGCAGCCAAGATAGGCGGGTGGGGTCACCCCTCCACTTT,CASSQDRRVGSPLHF
TRBJ1-2,TRBV16,NA,NA,TGTGCCAGCAGCCAATTCAGATCAGGGAAGGACTATGGCTACACCTTC,CASSQFRSGKDYGYTF
TRBJ2-2,TRBV6-5,NA,TRBD1,TGTGCCAGCAGTACAGGGGGCACCGGGGAGCTGTTTTTT,CASSTGGTGELFF
TRBJ2-7,TRBV7-2,NA,TRBD2,TGTGCCAGCAGCACCGTAACTAGCGGGGGGGCCTACGAGCAGTACTTC,CASSTVTSGGAYEQYF
TRBJ1-1,TRBV9,few,NA,TGTGCCAGCAGCGTAGCCTATAACACTGAAGCTTTCTTT,CASSVAYNTEAFF
TRBJ2-5,TRBV18,NA,NA,TGTGCCAGCTCACCACCTAACAGCCGCCAAGAGACCCAGTACTTC,CASSPPNSRQETQYF
TRBJ2-7,TRBV6-6,few,TRBD1,TGTGCCAGCATCGCGACAGGGTCCTACGAGCAGTACTTC,CASIATGSYEQYF
TRBJ2-5,TRBV9,once,TRBD2,TGTGCCAGCAGCGTCGGACTAGCGGGAGTAGAGACCCAGTACTTC,CASSVGLAGVETQYF
TRBJ2-5,TRBV18,NA,NA,TGTGCCAGCTCAACTAGGACGGTTGTGGAGACCCAGTACTTC,CASSTRTVVETQYF
TRBJ2-1,TRBV5-8,NA,TRBD1,TGTGCCAGCGACACAGGGGTTATCGGCAATGAGCAGTTCTTC,CASDTGVIGNEQFF
TRBJ1-3,TRBV5-5,NA,TRBD1,TGTGCCAGCAGCTTGGGGTCGGGACAGCACGGAAACACCATATATTTT,CASSLGSGQHGNTIYF
TRBJ2-3,TRBV6-5,NA,NA,TGTGCCAGCAGTTTCCAGACAGGCACAGATACGCAGTATTTT,CASSFQTGTDTQYF
TRBJ1-3,TRBV4-2,NA,NA,TGTGCCAGCAGCCAAGGCGCTAACTCTGGAAACACCATATATTTT,CASSQGANSGNTIYF
TRBJ1-1,TRBV5-1,NA,NA,TGCGCCAGCAGCTCCTCGAGGGACACTGAAGCTTTCTTT,CASSSSRDTEAFF
TRBJ1-2,TRBV6-5,few,NA,TGTGCCAGCTCTAAGGAGAGGGCGGGCGGCTACACCTTC,CASSKERAGGYTF
TRBJ1-3,TRBV19,few,NA,TGTGCCAGTAGTATTGGGGGGAACCGCTACTCTGGAAACACCATATATTTT,CASSIGGNRYSGNTIYF
TRBJ1-4,TRBV5-1,NA,TRBD1,TGCGCCAGCAGCTTGTTCGGGACAGGGAATGAAAAACTGTTTTTT,CASSLFGTGNEKLFF
TRBJ2-2,TRBV3-1/TRBV3-2,NA,TRBD1,TGTGCCAGCAGCCAAAACAGGGGGCCGAACACCGGGGAGCTGTTTTTT,CASSQNRGPNTGELFF
TRBJ2-3,TRBV9,once,NA,TGTGCCAGCAGCGTAGCAGTGGCGGATGCAGATACGCAGTATTTT,CASSVAVADADTQYF
TRBJ2-1,TRBV19,NA,NA,TGTGCCAGTAGTATTGGTGGAGGGCGTAATGAGCAGTTCTTC,CASSIGGGRNEQFF
TRBJ1-1,TRBV27,few,TRBD1,TGTGCCAGCGCCATACCGGGACAGGAAGCTTTCTTT,CASAIPGQEAFF